The 26 T cell receptor beta chains below come from one sample, sequenced in a study of shared clonotypes between healthy human individuals. Clones were sequenced by immunoSEQ multiplex PCR, and TCRdb holds only the in-frame ones, with some missing. Of approximately 470,000 clones listed, 78% are singletons. Sequencing was carried out using PBMCs. The receptors originated from a woman between 40 and 50 years old in good health. Some clones in this sample may be carry-over from other donors' samples.

V usage is TRBV14 and J usage is TRBJ1-2; D ambiguous. Deletions cut 0 bases from V and 4 bases from J, with 12 bases between. CDR1 and CDR2 (germline): SGHDN, FVKESK. The CDR3 is made up of 15 amino acids. As DNA, the CDR3 is TGTGCCAGCAGCCAAGATCGGGTCAGCCCCTATGGCTACACCTTC. It codes for CASSQDRVSPYGYTF. Looking up the rest from reference TRBV14 and TRBJ1-2 gives the full variable domain: EAGVTQFPSHSVIEKGQTVTLRCDPISGHDNLYWYRRVMGKEIKFLLHFVKESKQDESGMPNNRFLAERTGGTYSTLKVQPAELEDSGVYFCASSQDRVSPYGYTFGSGTRLTVV.

Note on this clone: The junction differs from germline at one of its ends, possibly a read error. The V gene is TRBV10-3, the J gene TRBJ2-7; D unresolved. The germline CDR1 and CDR2 sequences are ENHRY and SYGVKD. CDR3 size: 11 residues. For the CDR3, the DNA is TGTGCCATCAGGGAGTCCTACGAGCAGTACTTC. As protein: CAIRESYEQYF.

The CDR3 nucleotides read TGCGCCAGCGGAAGCGGGAGGGCCGCAGATACGCAGTATTTT. Protein product: CASGSGRAADTQYF. The rearrangement links TRBV5-1 to TRBJ2-3; 10 positions agree with TRBD2. This CDR3 has 14 residues. CDR1 and CDR2 (germline): SGHRS, YFSETQ. V lost 7 bases and J lost 4; bases outside the gene matches: 6. The full variable domain, in which reference TRBV5-1 and TRBJ2-3 provide the parts outside the CDR3, is KAGVTQTPRYLIKTRGQQVTLSCSPISGHRSVSWYQQTPGQGLQFLFEYFSETQRNKGNFPGRFSGRQFSNSRSEMNVSTLELGDSALYLCASGSGRAADTQYFGPGTRLTVL.

This clone was detected ten times or more. The CDR3 DNA reads TGTGCCAGCAGCTTGAACAGGGGAGATGAGCAGTTCTTC. It is translated as CASSLNRGDEQFF. V usage is TRBV7-3 and J usage is TRBJ2-1; 7 nucleotides line up with TRBD1. With 3 bases clipped from V and 8 bases from J, the junction kept 4 bases outside the gene matches. Germline CDR1 and CDR2: SGHTA and FQGTGA. The CDR3 contains 13 residues. Using reference TRBV7-3 and TRBJ2-1 for the parts outside the CDR3, the full variable domain is GAGVSQTPSNKVTEKGKYVELRCDPISGHTALYWYRQSLGQGPEFLIYFQGTGAADDSGLPNDRFFAVRPEGSVSTLKIQRTERGDSAVYLCASSLNRGDEQFFGPGTRLTVL.

The chain is built from TRBV7-2 and TRBJ2-7, with a possible D match to TRBD2 (5 bases). The germline V and J ends were trimmed by 2 bases and 6 bases, with 11 bases remaining between them. Germline CDR1 and CDR2: SGHTA and FQGNSA. The CDR3 contains 13 residues. CDR3 amino acids: CASSLSPRGEQYF. DNA for the CDR3: TGTGCCAGCAGCTTAAGCCCCCGGGGCGAGCAGTACTTC. Full variable domain (outside the CDR3, taken from reference TRBV7-2 and TRBJ2-7): GAGVSQSPSNKVTEKGKDVELRCDPISGHTALYWYRQSLGQGLEFLIYFQGNSAPDKSGLPSDRFSAERTGGSVSTLTIQRTQQEDSAVYLCASSLSPRGEQYFGPGTRLTVT.

This clone was seen a single time. The chain employs TRBV28 and TRBJ2-2; D not certain. Trimming cost V 5 bases and J 4 bases, with 8 bases left between them. Germline V CDR1 and CDR2: MDHEN, SYDVKM. The CDR3 covers 13 residues. The CDR3 is CASSGPSTGELFF. The CDR3 DNA reads as TGTGCCAGCAGTGGGCCTTCCACCGGGGAGCTGTTTTTT.

With regard to this clone: The junction departs from the called germline gene at one end, perhaps through a read error. The rearrangement links TRBV7-7 to TRBJ2-2; D gene uncertain. Germline loops: CDR1 SSHAT, CDR2 FNYEAQ (reference sequence). The CDR3 extends over 15 amino acids. The CDR3: CASSLLTVDTGELFF. The CDR3 DNA reads TGTGCTAGCAGCTTATTGACGGTGGACACCGGGGAGCTGTTTTTT.

This clone turned up a few times. At one end, the junction sequence differs from germline, possibly due to a read error. CDR3 residues: CSAPTAGPTSF. The CDR3 bases are TGCAGTGCCCCTACGGCGGGACCAACGAGCTTC. The J gene is TRBJ2-7, the V gene TRBV20-1; the D gene is possibly TRBD2 (6 bases). Germline V gene lookup returns CDR1 DFQATT and CDR2 SNEGSKA (reference sequence). The CDR3 sequence is 11 residues long.

As to this clone: A far larger clone is only one base removed, so a read error is likely. This chain uses TRBV5-4 with TRBJ1-2; D unclear. Germline V CDR1 and CDR2: SGHNT, YYREEE (reference sequence). The CDR3 covers 13 residues. The CDR3 nucleotides are TGTGCCAGCAGCTTGGTAACCGGCTATAGCTACACCTTC. Protein: CASSLVTGYSYTF.

The genes are TRBV28 and TRBJ2-5; no reliable D call. Germline V lookup: CDR1 MDHEN, CDR2 SYDVKM. The CDR3 loop spans 13 amino acids. V shed 5 bases and J shed 4 bases, with 11 bases lying between them. The CDR3 DNA follows: TGTGCCAGCAGTCATGGGGTAGGAGAGACCCAGTACTTC. Its protein is CASSHGVGETQYF.

This clone was seen a single time. The rearrangement joins TRBV4-1 to TRBJ1-2; tentatively, D is TRBD1 (5 bases). V was shortened by 2 bases and J by 3 bases, with 22 bases between the two germline ends. CDR3 size: 18 residues. Per germline, CDR1 MGHRA and CDR2 YSYEKL. CDR3: CASSQPSTKPGTHYGYTF. The CDR3 DNA reads TGCGCCAGCAGCCAACCCAGCACAAAACCCGGGACCCACTATGGCTACACCTTC.

To note about this clone: Just one base apart from a much larger clone, this may be a read error. This sequence joins TRBV7-2 and TRBJ1-1; the match to TRBD1 covers 8 bases. The CDR3 runs to 17 residues. CDR1 is SGHTA, CDR2 FQGNSA, per germline. V was pared by 5 bases and J by 3 bases, with 14 bases of the junction left unmatched. CDR3: CASSLAGQGAGYTEAFF. The CDR3 nucleotides read TGTGCCAGCAGCCTTGCTGGTCAGGGGGCCGGGTACACTGAAGCTTTCTTT.

The chain is built from TRBV5-1 and TRBJ2-7; no firm D call. CDR1 is SGHRS, CDR2 YFSETQ, per germline. This CDR3 is built from 14 residues. V was trimmed by 1 base and J by 0 bases, leaving 8 bases between them. CDR3 residues: CASSLYIDSYEQYF. CDR3 in DNA: TGCGCCAGCAGCTTGTATATCGACTCCTACGAGCAGTACTTC.

This clone was recorded a few times. V usage is TRBV28 and J usage is TRBJ2-3, with 7 nucleotides matching TRBD1. Looked up from germline, CDR1 is MDHEN and CDR2 is SYDVKM. J was trimmed by 3 bases and V by 6 bases; bases with no gene match: 6. This CDR3 region has 14 residues. CDR3 coding DNA: TGTGCCAGCAGGACCGGGACAGATACAGATACGCAGTATTTT. Its protein product is CASRTGTDTDTQYF.

V usage is TRBV5-6 and J usage is TRBJ2-2; TRBD2 aligns across 12 bases. J was trimmed by 7 bases and V by 4 bases; bases with no gene match: 2. The germline CDR1 and CDR2 sequences are SGHDT and YYEEEE. The CDR3 consists of 14 residues. CDR3 nucleotides: TGTGCCAGCAGCCGACTAGCGGGAGACGGGGAGCTGTTTTTT. Translating it yields CASSRLAGDGELFF.

This chain uses TRBV7-2 with TRBJ2-2; 16 nucleotides align to TRBD2. After removal of 5 bases from V and 11 bases from J, the junction contained 5 bases not matched to a gene. CDR1 is SGHTA and CDR2 is FQGNSA in the germline V gene. This CDR3 spans 15 amino acids. The CDR3 bases are TGTGCCAGCAGCGCGGGACTAGCGGGAGGGCCTGAGCTGTTTTTT. Protein: CASSAGLAGGPELFF.

The chain is built from TRBV30 and TRBJ1-3; 7 bases match TRBD1. The germline gives CDR1 GTSNPN, CDR2 SVGIG (reference sequence). The junction had 2 bases not matched to a gene; V was cut back by 0 bases and J by 0 bases. This CDR3 comprises 15 residues. CDR3: CAWSVGQTSGNTIYF. CDR3 coding DNA: TGTGCCTGGAGTGTGGGACAGACCTCTGGAAACACCATATATTTT.

The chain employs TRBV9 and TRBJ2-1, with D tentatively TRBD2 (6 bases). The CDR3 runs 17 residues. Deletions cut 3 bases from V and 8 bases from J, with 24 bases between. Per germline, CDR1 SGDLS and CDR2 YYNGEE. CDR3 coding DNA: TGTGCCAGCAGCGGGGGAAAGATGGGAGGAACGTTCGATGAGCAGTTCTTC. Translated, it gives CASSGGKMGGTFDEQFF.

The chain has TRBV11-3 and TRBJ2-2, with 7 nucleotides matching TRBD2. Trimming at V came to 5 bases and at J to 3 bases, leaving 9 bases not matched to a gene. The CDR3 has 16 amino acids. Germline assignment: CDR1 SGHNT and CDR2 YENEEA. This CDR3 is CASSSGKPWDTGELFF. Written as DNA, the CDR3 is TGTGCCAGCAGCAGCGGGAAACCTTGGGACACCGGGGAGCTGTTTTTT.

This chain connects TRBV27 to TRBJ2-7, with D possibly TRBD2 on 6 matching bases. Trimming removed 5 bases from V and 2 bases from J, with 16 bases in between. Looked up from germline, CDR1 is MNHEY and CDR2 is SMNVEV (reference sequence). The CDR3 is 15 residues long. The CDR3 sequence: CASSPPAGRPYEQYF. For the CDR3, the DNA is TGTGCCAGCAGTCCGCCAGCGGGTAGGCCCTACGAGCAGTACTTC.

There are a few counts of this clone. The chain couples TRBV9 to TRBJ2-1; D is tentatively TRBD1 or TRBD2 (5 bases each). The germline V gene encodes CDR1 SGDLS and CDR2 YYNGEE. This CDR3 spans 14 amino acids. Between the trimmed V and J ends, which lost 4 bases and 10 bases, there was a span of 18 bases. The CDR3 coding sequence is TGTGCCAGCAGCACATATGAGGGACGGACGGAGCAGTTCTTC. Translation: CASSTYEGRTEQFF.

The chain employs TRBV18 and TRBJ2-1; 16 positions match TRBD2. The CDR3 runs to 15 residues. V lost 6 bases, J lost 8 bases, and 4 bases stayed unmatched. Germline CDR1 is KGHSH and CDR2 is LQKENI. The CDR3 here is CASSPGLAGGHEQFF. As DNA, the CDR3 is TGTGCCAGCTCCCCGGGACTAGCGGGAGGGCATGAGCAGTTCTTC.

This clone was picked up a small number of times. V usage is TRBV6-1 and J usage is TRBJ2-7; tentatively, D is TRBD2 (7 bases). Germline V gives CDR1 MNHNS, CDR2 SASEGT. This CDR3 comprises 13 residues. V lost 8 bases, J lost 7 bases, and 18 bases lay in between. The CDR3 region is CASQSLEGGEQYF. In DNA form, the CDR3 reads TGTGCCAGCCAGTCCTTAGAGGGGGGGGAGCAGTACTTC.

The chain employs TRBV30 and TRBJ2-7; TRBD1 agrees at 9 bases. CDR1 and CDR2 from the germline V gene are GTSNPN and SVGIG (reference sequence). The CDR3 consists of 14 residues. The ends lost 4 bases at V and 7 bases at J; junction bases unmatched: 11. The CDR3 DNA follows: TGTGCCTGGACCCTGGGACAGGGCTTTTGGGAGCAGTACTTC. This encodes CAWTLGQGFWEQYF.

The CDR3 coding sequence is TGTGCCAGCAGCCCCTTAGCGGGAGGGCCTTTCGAGCAGTACTTC. Translation gives CASSPLAGGPFEQYF. The V gene is TRBV4-2, the J gene TRBJ2-7; 11 bases match TRBD2. Germline lookup yields CDR1 LGHNA and CDR2 YNFKEQ. The CDR3 runs to 15 residues. J gave up 6 bases and V 4 bases, and 8 bases lay outside the gene matches.

The chain combines TRBV7-9 with TRBJ1-1; no firm D call. The CDR3 totals 17 residues. Trimming took 0 bases from V and 2 from J, leaving 16 bases between them. Germline lookup yields CDR1 SEHNR and CDR2 FQNEAQ (reference sequence). CDR3 sequence: CASSLARMGRINTEAFF. CDR3 nucleotides: TGTGCCAGCAGCTTAGCGCGAATGGGCAGGATAAACACTGAAGCTTTCTTT.